These 7 T cell receptor beta chains originate from one sample sequenced in a study of shared clonotypes between healthy human individuals. Clones were sequenced by immunoSEQ multiplex PCR, and TCRdb holds only the in-frame ones, with some missing. The repertoire includes about 1.4 million clones, 95% to 97% of them detected once, and roughly 1.1% sits in the top ten. The sample consisted of naive CD4+ T cells sorted from blood. As to subset: CD45RA+ positively selected. The receptors were sampled from a man aged 25 to 40 in good health.

This rearrangement joins TRBV10-3 to TRBJ2-3; D gene ambiguous. The V end lost 6 bases, the J end lost 2 bases, and 9 bases lay between the germline ends. CDR3 length equals 13 residues. Germline V gene data show CDR1 as ENHRY and CDR2 as SYGVKD. The CDR3 spells CAIRQNYTDTQYF. CDR3 DNA: TGTGCCATCAGACAGAACTACACAGATACGCAGTATTTT.

The J gene is TRBJ2-7, the V gene TRBV6-1; no reliable D call. CDR3 length: 13 amino acids. CDR1 MNHNS and CDR2 SASEGT come from the germline V gene. V lost 2 bases, J lost 6 bases, and 11 bases lay in between. Here the CDR3 DNA reads TGTGCCAGCAGTGAAACGTTAGTGAGCGAGCAGTACTTC. Translated, it gives CASSETLVSEQYF.

V is TRBV2 and J is TRBJ2-2; 7 nucleotides match TRBD2. J gave up 1 base and V 4 bases, and 3 bases lay outside the gene matches. Germline V gene sequence: CDR1 SNHLY, CDR2 FYNNEI. The CDR3 runs 15 residues. CDR3 protein: CASSVGTMNTGELFF. CDR3 nucleotide sequence: TGTGCCAGCAGTGTCGGGACTATGAACACCGGGGAGCTGTTTTTT. Combining the CDR3 with reference TRBV2 and TRBJ2-2 gives the whole variable domain EPEVTQTPSHQVTQMGQEVILRCVPISNHLYFYWYRQILGQKVEFLVSFYNNEISEKSEIFDDQFSVERPDGSNFTLKIRSTKLEDSAMYFCASSVGTMNTGELFFGEGSRLTVL.

The DNA for the CDR3 is TGTGCCAGCAGGGGACTAGCACGTTACAATGAGCAGTTCTTC. This codes for CASRGLARYNEQFF. This chain uses TRBV2 with TRBJ2-1; 9 bases fit TRBD2. Germline CDR1 is SNHLY and CDR2 is FYNNEI. J gave up 4 bases and V 6 bases, and 4 bases lay outside the gene matches. The CDR3 has 14 amino acids.

This sequence joins TRBV9 and TRBJ2-1; D not certain. In germline, CDR1 is SGDLS, CDR2 YYNGEE. This CDR3 region has 15 residues. V shed 0 bases and J shed 3 bases, with 10 bases lying between them. The CDR3 DNA is TGTGCCAGCAGCGTAGGAGCGTTGGGCTACAATGAGCAGTTCTTC. This translates into CASSVGALGYNEQFF.

About this clone: Other nucleotide sequences from this sample produce the same CDR3. The V gene is TRBV18, the J gene TRBJ2-4; D remains unclear. The CDR3 runs 14 residues. Germline lookup yields CDR1 KGHSH and CDR2 LQKENI. V lost 0 bases and J lost 0, with 3 bases in between. The CDR3 spells CASSPPIAKNIQYF. The CDR3 DNA sequence: TGTGCCAGCTCACCACCGATAGCCAAAAACATTCAGTACTTC.

This clone is a singleton in its sample. V usage is TRBV7-7 and J usage is TRBJ2-3, with D perhaps assigned TRBD1 or TRBD2 (5 bases each). Trimming left V 4 bases short and J 4 bases short, with 27 bases between. Germline V gene data show CDR1 as SSHAT and CDR2 as FNYEAQ (reference sequence). The CDR3 is 19 residues long. The DNA of the CDR3 is TGTGCCAGCAGCTACTCCAGTTCATGTGGGGACCCAACGGCAGATACGCAGTATTTT. It is translated as CASSYSSSCGDPTADTQYF. Complete variable domain (other parts from reference TRBV7-7 and TRBJ2-3): GAGVSQSPRYKVTKRGQDVTLRCDPISSHATLYWYQQALGQGPEFLTYFNYEAQPDKSGLPSDRFSAERPEGSISTLTIQRTEQRDSAMYRCASSYSSSCGDPTADTQYFGPGTRLTVL.